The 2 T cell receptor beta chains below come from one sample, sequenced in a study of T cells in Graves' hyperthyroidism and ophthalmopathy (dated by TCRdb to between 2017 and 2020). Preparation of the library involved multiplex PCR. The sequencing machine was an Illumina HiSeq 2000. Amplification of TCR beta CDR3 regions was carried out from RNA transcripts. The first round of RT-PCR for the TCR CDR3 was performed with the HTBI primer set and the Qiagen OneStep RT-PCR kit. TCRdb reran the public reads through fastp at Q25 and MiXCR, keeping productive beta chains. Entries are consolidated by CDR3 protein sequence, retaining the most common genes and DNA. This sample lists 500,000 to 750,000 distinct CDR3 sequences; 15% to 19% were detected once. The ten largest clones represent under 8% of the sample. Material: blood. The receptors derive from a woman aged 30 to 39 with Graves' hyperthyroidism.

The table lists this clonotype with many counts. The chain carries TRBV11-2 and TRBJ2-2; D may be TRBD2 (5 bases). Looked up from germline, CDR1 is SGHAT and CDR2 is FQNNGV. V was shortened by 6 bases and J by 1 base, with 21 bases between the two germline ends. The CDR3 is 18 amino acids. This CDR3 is CASRPARGRTENTGELFF. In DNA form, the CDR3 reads TGTGCCAGCAGGCCAGCCCGCGGGCGTACTGAGAACACCGGGGAGCTGTTTTTT.

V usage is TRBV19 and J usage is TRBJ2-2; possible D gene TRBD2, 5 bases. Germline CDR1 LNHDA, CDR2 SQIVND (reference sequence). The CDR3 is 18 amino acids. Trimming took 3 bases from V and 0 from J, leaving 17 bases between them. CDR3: CASSMTLGGRSNTGELFF. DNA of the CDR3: TGTGCCAGTAGTATGACCTTAGGAGGAAGGTCGAACACCGGGGAGCTGTTTTTT.